This passage covers 8 T cell receptor beta chains from one sample sequenced in a study of blood T cell repertoires in COVID-19. Here immunoSEQ multiplex PCR was the method, and the copy in TCRdb shows in-frame clones only, minus some. The sample comprises approximately 210,000 clones, approximately 84% of which are singletons, and 11% rests with the top ten. Sequenced sample: peripheral blood. Every receptor here comes from a man aged 50 or older with COVID-19, enrolled during active disease.

This clone is a singleton in its sample. The chain employs TRBV11-2 and TRBJ2-2; 12 bases agree with TRBD2. The CDR3 length is 15 residues. Germline values: CDR1 SGHAT, CDR2 FQNNGV. The ends lost 6 bases at V and 6 bases at J; junction bases unmatched: 5. Here the CDR3 DNA reads TGTGCCAGCAGAACTGGACTAGCGGGGCCCGGGGAGCTGTTTTTT. Amino acid sequence: CASRTGLAGPGELFF.

This clone was seen more than once but under ten times. The chain is built from TRBV6-5 and TRBJ2-7; perhaps TRBD2 as D (6 bases). This CDR3 contains 14 residues. V lost 4 bases and J lost 0, with 10 bases in between. Germline V CDR1 and CDR2: MNHEY, SVGAGI. The CDR3 DNA is TGTGCCAGCAGTTTAGCGGCGGGCTCCTACGAGCAGTACTTC. This translates into CASSLAAGSYEQYF.

The V call is TRBV15, the J call TRBJ1-1; D call uncertain. Germline lookup yields CDR1 LNHNV and CDR2 YYDKDF (reference sequence). V gave up 5 bases and J gave up 4 bases, with 11 bases separating them. This CDR3 has 13 residues. The DNA of the CDR3 is TGTGCCACCAGCCTTACCCGGGTCACTGAAGCTTTCTTT. Translating gives CATSLTRVTEAFF.

The CDR3 here is CASSLRQDQAFF. Here the CDR3 DNA reads TGTGCCAGCAGTTTACGACAGGACCAAGCTTTCTTT. The genes are TRBV12-3 or TRBV12-4 and TRBJ1-1; possibly TRBD1 for D (6 bases). Between the trimmed V and J ends, which lost 2 bases and 9 bases, there was a span of 10 bases. The length of the CDR3 is 12 residues.

J is TRBJ1-1 and V is TRBV7-9; TRBD1 matches at 7 bases. The CDR3 extends over 15 amino acids. The germline V gene encodes CDR1 SEHNR and CDR2 FQNEAQ (reference sequence). After removal of 0 bases from V and 8 bases from J, the junction contained 9 bases not matched to a gene. CDR3 amino acids: CASSLAQGVNSEAFF. The CDR3 DNA sequence: TGTGCCAGCAGCTTAGCGCAGGGGGTTAACTCGGAAGCTTTCTTT.

This chain links TRBV3-1 (or the pseudogene TRBV3-2) with TRBJ1-2; D is undetermined. The CDR3 spans 19 residues. Germline CDR1 LGHDT, CDR2 YNNKEL (reference sequence). V was clipped by 1 base and J by 7 bases, with 28 bases between them. The CDR3, as DNA: TGTGCCAGCAGCCAAGGCAACTGGGCCGCTGCTTCCGGTACTAGTGGCTACACCTTC. It encodes CASSQGNWAAASGTSGYTF.

The chain combines TRBV6-1 with TRBJ1-1; TRBD1 is a possible D gene (6 bases). V lost 7 bases, J lost 4 bases, and 16 bases lay in between. CDR1 is MNHNS, CDR2 SASEGT, per germline. The CDR3 covers 14 residues. The CDR3 DNA reads TGTGCCAGCAAAGTCGGACAGAGTGGCACTGAAGCTTTCTTT. Amino acid sequence: CASKVGQSGTEAFF.

The chain recombines TRBV11-2 with TRBJ1-5; possible D gene TRBD1, 6 bases. Germline CDR1 reads SGHAT; CDR2 reads FQNNGV. Trimming took 4 bases from V and 0 from J, leaving 10 bases between them. CDR3 length equals 15 residues. The DNA for the CDR3 is TGTGCCAGCAGCTCAGGGGCTCTTAGCAATCAGCCCCAGCATTTT. This gives the protein CASSSGALSNQPQHF.